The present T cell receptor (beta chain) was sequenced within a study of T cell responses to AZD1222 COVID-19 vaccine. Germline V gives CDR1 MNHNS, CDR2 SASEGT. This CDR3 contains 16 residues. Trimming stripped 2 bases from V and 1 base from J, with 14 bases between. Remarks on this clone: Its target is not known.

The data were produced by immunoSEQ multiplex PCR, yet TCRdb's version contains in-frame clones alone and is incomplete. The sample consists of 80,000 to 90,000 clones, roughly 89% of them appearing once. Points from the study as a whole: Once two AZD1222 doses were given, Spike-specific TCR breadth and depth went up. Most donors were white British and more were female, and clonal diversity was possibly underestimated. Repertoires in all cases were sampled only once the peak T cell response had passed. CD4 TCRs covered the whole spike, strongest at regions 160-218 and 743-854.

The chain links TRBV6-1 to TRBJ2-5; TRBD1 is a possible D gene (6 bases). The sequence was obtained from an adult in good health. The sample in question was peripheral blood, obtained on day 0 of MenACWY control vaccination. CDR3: CASSEQPRQAQETQYF. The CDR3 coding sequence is TGTGCCAGCAGTGAACAGCCGAGACAGGCCCAAGAGACCCAGTACTTC.